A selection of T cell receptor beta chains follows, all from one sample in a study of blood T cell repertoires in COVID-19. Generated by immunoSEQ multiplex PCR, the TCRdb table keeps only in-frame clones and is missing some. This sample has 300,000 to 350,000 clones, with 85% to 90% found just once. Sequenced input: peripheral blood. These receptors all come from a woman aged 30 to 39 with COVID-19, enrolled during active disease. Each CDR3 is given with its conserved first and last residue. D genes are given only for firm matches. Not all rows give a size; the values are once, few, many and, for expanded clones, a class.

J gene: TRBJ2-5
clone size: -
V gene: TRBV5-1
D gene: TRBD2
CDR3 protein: CASGFATSGRKETQYF
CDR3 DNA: TGCGCCAGCGGTTTTGCGACTAGCGGGAGGAAAGAGACCCAGTACTTC

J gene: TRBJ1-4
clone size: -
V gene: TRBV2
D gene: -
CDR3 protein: CASSEQVEKLFF
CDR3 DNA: TGTGCCAGCAGCGAACAGGTTGAAAAACTGTTTTTT

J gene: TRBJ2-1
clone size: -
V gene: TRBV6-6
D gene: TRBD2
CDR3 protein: CASSPTRSSGSNEQFF
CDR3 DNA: TGTGCCAGCAGCCCTACGCGGTCTAGCGGGTCCAATGAGCAGTTCTTC

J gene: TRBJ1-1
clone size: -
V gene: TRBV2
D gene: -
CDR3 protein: CATSFGVRTEAFF
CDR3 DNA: TGTGCCACCTCCTTCGGGGTGAGGACTGAAGCTTTCTTT

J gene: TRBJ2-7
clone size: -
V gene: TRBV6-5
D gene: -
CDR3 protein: CASSSPEEKQYF
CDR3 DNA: TGTGCCAGCAGTTCACCTGAGGAGAAGCAGTACTTC

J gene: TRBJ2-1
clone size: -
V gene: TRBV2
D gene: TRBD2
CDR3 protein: CASGTLAGVGNEQFF
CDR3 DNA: TGTGCCAGCGGGACGCTAGCGGGAGTTGGTAATGAGCAGTTCTTC

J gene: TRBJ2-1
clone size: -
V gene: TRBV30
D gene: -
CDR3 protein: CAWLNSGYNEQFF
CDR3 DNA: TGTGCCTGGCTCAACTCGGGCTACAATGAGCAGTTCTTC

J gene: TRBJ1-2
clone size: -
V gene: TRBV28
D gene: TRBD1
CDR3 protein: CASSYNRGGNYGYTF
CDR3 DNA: TGTGCCAGCAGTTACAACAGGGGGGGGAACTATGGCTACACCTTC

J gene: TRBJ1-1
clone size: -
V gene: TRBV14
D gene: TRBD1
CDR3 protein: CASSLSGTGSDTEAFF
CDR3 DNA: TGTGCCAGCAGCCTCTCCGGGACAGGGAGCGACACTGAAGCTTTCTTT

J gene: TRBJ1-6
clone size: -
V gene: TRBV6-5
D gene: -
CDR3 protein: CASRVSSYNSPLHF
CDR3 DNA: TGTGCCAGCAGGGTTAGCTCCTATAATTCACCCCTCCACTTT

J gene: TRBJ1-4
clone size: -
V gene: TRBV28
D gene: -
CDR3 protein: CASSLPRNEKLFF
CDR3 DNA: TGTGCCAGCAGTTTACCCCGGAATGAAAAACTGTTTTTT

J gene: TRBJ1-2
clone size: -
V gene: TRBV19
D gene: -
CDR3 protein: CASSILTGLTYGYTF
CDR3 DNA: TGTGCCAGTAGTATACTAACAGGCCTTACCTATGGCTACACCTTC

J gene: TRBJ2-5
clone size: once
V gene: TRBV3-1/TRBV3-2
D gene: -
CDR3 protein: CASSPLEGRSRETQYF
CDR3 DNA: TGTGCCAGCAGCCCCTTGGAGGGTAGGTCACGGGAGACCCAGTACTTC

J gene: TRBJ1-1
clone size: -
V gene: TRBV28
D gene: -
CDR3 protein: CASSLFTGFLEAFF
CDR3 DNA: TGTGCCAGCAGTTTATTCACAGGCTTTCTAGAAGCTTTCTTT

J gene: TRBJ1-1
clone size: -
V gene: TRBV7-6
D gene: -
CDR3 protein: CASSHTRDQGAFF
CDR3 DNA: TGTGCCAGCAGCCACACTAGGGACCAGGGGGCTTTCTTT

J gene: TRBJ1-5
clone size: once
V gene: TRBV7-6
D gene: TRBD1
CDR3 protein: CASSPGTGDPYSNQPQHF
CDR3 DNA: TGTGCCAGCAGCCCCGGGACAGGGGATCCTTATAGCAATCAGCCCCAGCATTTT